The rows below give T cell receptor beta chains drawn from one sample of a study of blood T cell repertoires in COVID-19. The data were produced by immunoSEQ multiplex PCR, yet TCRdb's version contains in-frame clones alone and is incomplete. Here the sample spans about 47,000 clones, around nine tenths being singletons. Sequenced input: peripheral blood. These receptors were collected from a human donor with active COVID-19. The donor label of this sample is uncertain. CDR3s include the opening cysteine and the closing phenylalanine or tryptophan. A D gene is named only where the DNA matches it firmly.

d_call j_call v_call cdr3_aa
TRBD1 TRBJ1-2 TRBV19 CASSVIETGPYGYTF
TRBD1 TRBJ1-5 TRBV19 CASSQRQGSNQPQHF
- TRBJ1-4 TRBV28 CASRTDRTNEKLFF
TRBD1 TRBJ2-3 TRBV28 CASDGQGAWDTQYF
- TRBJ2-1 TRBV11-3 CASSLEGSSGVYNEQFF
- TRBJ2-7 TRBV12-3/TRBV12-4 CASSQAGDYEQYF
- TRBJ1-1 TRBV5-6 CASSLLLNTEAFF
- TRBJ2-5 TRBV11-2 CASSGIGAQYF
TRBD1 TRBJ1-1 TRBV12-3/TRBV12-4 CASSYRGPAEAFF
- TRBJ1-2 TRBV7-2 CASSLARQNGYTF
- TRBJ2-1 TRBV5-3 CARDKGSYNEQFF
- TRBJ1-5 TRBV1 CTSSAGHGRNQPQHF
TRBD1 TRBJ1-2 TRBV27 CASSLTGAYGYTF
- TRBJ1-1 TRBV11-2 CASSLALGLYTEAFF
TRBD1 TRBJ1-2 TRBV6-1 CASSEEGQGTGYTF
TRBD2 TRBJ2-5 TRBV5-1 CASSLSSGFFETQYF
- TRBJ2-5 TRBV27 CASSLGRGAETQYF
TRBD1 TRBJ2-1 TRBV5-1 CASSLPLTGGDSYNEQFF
- TRBJ2-1 TRBV20-1 CSASHYRHYNEQFF
- TRBJ1-3 TRBV7-2 CASSVGQTISGNTIYF
- TRBJ2-1 TRBV6-2/TRBV6-3 CASSYSSSTYGEQFF
- TRBJ1-5 TRBV7-8 CASSPGGFNQPQHF
- TRBJ1-1 TRBV2 CASSEAARNTEAFF
TRBD1 TRBJ2-7 TRBV9 CASSVAPRQGNYLGEQYF
TRBD1 TRBJ2-5 TRBV7-9 CASSPGTGGETQYF
TRBD1 TRBJ2-3 TRBV5-1 CASSFGTGAQDTQYF
TRBD1 TRBJ1-3 TRBV5-4 CASSPDHRTGGNTIYF
- TRBJ1-1 TRBV10-1 CASSPGGRGDEAFF
TRBD1 TRBJ2-3 TRBV30 CAWSTGQGAVAQYF
TRBD2 TRBJ2-7 TRBV30 CAWRRLAQTYEQYF
TRBD2 TRBJ2-5 TRBV6-5 CASRAGFGGTQYF
- TRBJ1-1 TRBV30 CAWRSTDRNTEAFF
- TRBJ2-3 TRBV5-5 CASSLLPGTDTQYF
- TRBJ1-5 TRBV27 CASSLRGQPQHF
- TRBJ1-2 TRBV10-2 CASRAGFSGYTF
- TRBJ2-5 TRBV7-9 CASSGRLLQETQYF
- TRBJ2-6 TRBV6-1 CASSEPSSGANVLTF
TRBD1 TRBJ2-3 TRBV24-1 CATSDHRQGSDTQYF
- TRBJ2-7 TRBV3-1/TRBV3-2 CASSQAYEQYF
TRBD2 TRBJ2-3 TRBV4-2 CASSQERNSGIRNTQYF
TRBD1 TRBJ2-1 TRBV5-6 CASSLQGSYNEQFF
TRBD2 TRBJ2-6 TRBV4-2 CASSQATSASSGANVLTF
TRBD1 TRBJ1-6 TRBV6-5 CASSYRDSSSPLHF
- TRBJ1-2 TRBV5-1 CASSLTVNYGYTF
- TRBJ2-7 TRBV27 CASSFVGGYEQYF
- TRBJ2-4 TRBV10-1 CASSESGAQNIQYF
- TRBJ2-3 TRBV3-1/TRBV3-2 CASSSRVWGPSTDTQYF
- TRBJ1-2 TRBV30 CAWFGRDRDRQFYGYTF
TRBD1 TRBJ2-2 TRBV7-2 CASSFTGTGGAGELFF
- TRBJ1-2 TRBV5-6 CASRRGQLSVGYTF
TRBD2 TRBJ2-3 TRBV19 CASSSRLAGGMGDTQYF
- TRBJ1-1 TRBV18 CASSPAGRGTEAFF
TRBD1 TRBJ2-3 TRBV2 CASSDQGAIIDTQYF
- TRBJ2-3 TRBV11-1 CASRPAAFIAQYF
TRBD2 TRBJ2-5 TRBV9 CASSVEVSGVQETQYF